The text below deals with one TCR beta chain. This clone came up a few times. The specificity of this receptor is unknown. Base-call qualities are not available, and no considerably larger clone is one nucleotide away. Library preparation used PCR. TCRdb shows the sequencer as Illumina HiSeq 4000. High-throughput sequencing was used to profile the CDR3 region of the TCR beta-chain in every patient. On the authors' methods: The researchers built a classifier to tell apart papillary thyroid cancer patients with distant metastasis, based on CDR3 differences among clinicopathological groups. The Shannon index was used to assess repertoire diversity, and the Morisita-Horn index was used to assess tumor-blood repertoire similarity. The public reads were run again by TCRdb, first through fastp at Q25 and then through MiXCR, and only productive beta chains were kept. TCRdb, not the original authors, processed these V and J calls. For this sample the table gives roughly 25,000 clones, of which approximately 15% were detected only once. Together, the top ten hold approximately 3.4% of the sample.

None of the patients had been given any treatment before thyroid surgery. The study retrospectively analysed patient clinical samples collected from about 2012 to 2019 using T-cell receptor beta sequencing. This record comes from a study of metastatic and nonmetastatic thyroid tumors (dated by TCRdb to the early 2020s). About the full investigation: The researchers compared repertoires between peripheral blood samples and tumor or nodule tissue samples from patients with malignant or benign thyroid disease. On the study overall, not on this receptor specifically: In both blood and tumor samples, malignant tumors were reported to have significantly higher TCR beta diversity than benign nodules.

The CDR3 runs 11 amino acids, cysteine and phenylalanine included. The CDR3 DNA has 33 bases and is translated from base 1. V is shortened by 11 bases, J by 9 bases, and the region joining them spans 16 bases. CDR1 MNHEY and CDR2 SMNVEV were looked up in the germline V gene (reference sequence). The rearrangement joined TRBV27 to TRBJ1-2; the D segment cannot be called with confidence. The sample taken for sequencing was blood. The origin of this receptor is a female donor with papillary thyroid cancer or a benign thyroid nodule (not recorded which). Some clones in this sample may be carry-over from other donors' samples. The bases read TGTGCCGGCCGTGTGTCCGGGAGCTACACCTTC. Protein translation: CAGRVSGSYTF.